The 22 T cell receptor beta chains below were found in one sample sequenced in a study of blood T cell repertoires in COVID-19. This table comes from immunoSEQ multiplex PCR, and its TCRdb copy is limited to in-frame clones, with some not included. The sample has some 290,000 clones; around 91% are singletons. The sample taken for sequencing was peripheral blood. The receptors originated from a woman in her thirties or forties with COVID-19, enrolled during active disease.

This chain links TRBV5-1 with TRBJ2-7; TRBD1 matches at 8 bases. Germline V CDR1 and CDR2: SGHRS, YFSETQ. With 4 bases clipped from V and 2 bases from J, the junction kept 8 bases outside the gene matches. The CDR3 extends over 15 amino acids. The CDR3, as DNA: TGCGCCAGCAGCGCCTACAGGGGGTCCGCCTACGAGCAGTACTTC. Translated, it gives CASSAYRGSAYEQYF.

The chain joins TRBV6-2 or TRBV6-3 to TRBJ2-7; 7 positions match TRBD1. CDR3 length: 12 residues. The germline V gene encodes CDR1 MNHEY and CDR2 SVGEGT. After removal of 3 bases from V and 10 bases from J, the junction contained 6 bases not matched to a gene. Here the CDR3 reads CASSYRQGLQYF. CDR3 DNA: TGTGCCAGCAGTTATAGACAGGGCTTACAGTACTTC.

The rearrangement joins TRBV11-2 to TRBJ1-1; D call uncertain. Germline-derived CDR1 and CDR2 are SGHAT and FQNNGV. V was cut by 5 bases and J by 1 base, with 20 bases left in between. The CDR3 is 17 amino acids. CDR3 in amino acids: CASSPYPSLAGNTEAFF. Here the CDR3 DNA reads TGTGCCAGCAGCCCCTACCCAAGCTTGGCAGGGAACACTGAAGCTTTCTTT.

The V and J genes are TRBV5-1 and TRBJ1-2; no clear D. This CDR3 has 14 residues. The V gene lost 5 bases and the J gene lost 3 bases, with 14 bases spanning the gap. In germline, CDR1 is SGHRS, CDR2 YFSETQ. This CDR3 is CASRPYFGDYGYTF. CDR3 bases: TGCGCCAGCAGACCTTATTTTGGAGACTATGGCTACACCTTC.

The V and J genes are TRBV30 and TRBJ1-4, with D possibly being TRBD1 (5 bases). The V gene lost 0 bases and the J gene lost 7 bases, with 9 bases spanning the gap. The CDR3 runs to 13 residues. The germline V gene has CDR1 GTSNPN and CDR2 SVGIG (reference sequence). The CDR3 sequence: CAWSVRGGEKLFF. In DNA, the CDR3 is TGTGCCTGGAGTGTAAGGGGAGGTGAAAAACTGTTTTTT.

The rearrangement links TRBV7-2 to TRBJ1-1; 8 positions agree with TRBD1. The CDR3 totals 14 residues. CDR1 SGHTA and CDR2 FQGNSA come from the germline V gene. V was clipped by 6 bases and J by 6 bases; unmatched bases: 9. The DNA of the CDR3 is TGTGCCAGCAGTCGGACAGGGCTGGACGCTGAAGCTTTCTTT. Encoded protein: CASSRTGLDAEAFF.

The V call is TRBV7-4, the J call TRBJ2-1; TRBD2 matches at 9 bases. The CDR3 runs 17 residues. V was pared by 4 bases and J by 4 bases, with 11 bases of the junction left unmatched. Germline lookup yields CDR1 SGHVT and CDR2 SQSDAQ. DNA of the CDR3: TGTGCCAGCAGCTCCCGACTAGCGGTCACGTTTTACAATGAGCAGTTCTTC. It yields the protein CASSSRLAVTFYNEQFF. Drawing the rest from reference TRBV7-4 and TRBJ2-1, the complete variable domain is GAGVSQSPRYKVAKRGRDVALRCDSISGHVTLYWYRQTLGQGSEVLTYSQSDAQRDKSGRPSGRFSAERPERSVSTLKIQRTEQGDSAVYLCASSSRLAVTFYNEQFFGPGTRLTVL.

V and J are TRBV27 and TRBJ2-3, with 10 bases lining up with TRBD2. Looked up from germline, CDR1 is MNHEY and CDR2 is SMNVEV (reference sequence). J was trimmed by 3 bases and V by 0 bases; bases with no gene match: 3. The CDR3 has 16 residues. In DNA form, the CDR3 reads TGTGCCAGCAGTTTATCGCCTAGCGGGGGTACAGATACGCAGTATTTT. It is translated as CASSLSPSGGTDTQYF.

The genes are TRBV6-6 and TRBJ1-1; tentative D call: TRBD1 (6 bases). Deletions cut 5 bases from V and 0 bases from J, with 10 bases between. The CDR3 has 14 residues. CDR1 is MNHNY and CDR2 is SVGAGI in the germline V gene (reference sequence). The CDR3 spells CASSRGHLNTEAFF. The CDR3, as DNA: TGTGCCAGCAGTCGGGGACACTTGAACACTGAAGCTTTCTTT.

There are a few counts of this clone. The chain couples TRBV7-9 to TRBJ2-7; tentative D call: TRBD1 (6 bases). V dropped 7 bases and J dropped 6 bases, with 19 bases sitting between them. CDR1 and CDR2 (germline): SEHNR, FQNEAQ (reference sequence). CDR3 length: 14 residues. The CDR3 bases are TGTGCCAGCATTCCCGGGGCAGGGGCTCCCGAGCAGTACTTC. Its protein is CASIPGAGAPEQYF.

V gene TRBV5-1 combines with J gene TRBJ1-1, with D maybe TRBD1 (5 bases). The V gene lost 3 bases and the J gene lost 5 bases, with 11 bases spanning the gap. This CDR3 is 13 amino acids long. Germline V gene sequence: CDR1 SGHRS, CDR2 YFSETQ. CDR3 sequence reads: CASSSQGGTEAFF. CDR3 coding DNA: TGCGCCAGCAGCTCTCAGGGTGGAACTGAAGCTTTCTTT. Using reference TRBV5-1 and TRBJ1-1 for the parts outside the CDR3, the full variable domain is KAGVTQTPRYLIKTRGQQVTLSCSPISGHRSVSWYQQTPGQGLQFLFEYFSETQRNKGNFPGRFSGRQFSNSRSEMNVSTLELGDSALYLCASSSQGGTEAFFGQGTRLTVV.

The count of this clone is one. The chain links TRBV5-5 to TRBJ1-5, with D unclear. Trimming shortened V by 0 bases and J by 4 bases, and 8 bases separated the two germline ends. Germline CDR1 SGHKS, CDR2 YYEKEE (reference sequence). CDR3 size: 14 residues. The CDR3 loop is CASSLERPNQPQHF. The DNA of the CDR3 is TGTGCCAGCAGCTTGGAGAGGCCGAATCAGCCCCAGCATTTT.

CDR3 sequence reads: CASSVPPADTQYF. The DNA of the CDR3 is TGTGCCAGCAGCGTACCCCCGGCAGATACGCAGTATTTT. The chain combines TRBV9 with TRBJ2-3, with D hard to call. Trimming pared 1 base from V and 4 bases from J, leaving 7 bases between. Germline assignment: CDR1 SGDLS and CDR2 YYNGEE. The CDR3 runs to 13 residues.

The rearrangement uses TRBV27 and TRBJ1-4, with TRBD1 matching over 9 bases. With V trimmed by 6 bases and J by 5 bases, 10 bases remained unmatched. Germline assignment: CDR1 MNHEY and CDR2 SMNVEV (reference sequence). The CDR3 extends over 16 amino acids. The CDR3 DNA is TGTGCCAGCAGCCCCGCGGCCGGGACAGGGAATGAAAAACTGTTTTTT. Translation gives CASSPAAGTGNEKLFF.

The chain recombines TRBV3-1 (or the pseudogene TRBV3-2) with TRBJ1-4; D gene unclear. From germline, CDR1 is LGHDT and CDR2 YNNKEL (reference sequence). Between the trimmed V and J ends, which lost 4 bases and 2 bases, there was a span of 17 bases. The CDR3 totals 17 residues. CDR3 loop: CASSPLDSQWTNEKLFF. CDR3 coding DNA: TGTGCCAGCAGCCCTCTCGATTCACAGTGGACTAATGAAAAACTGTTTTTT.

The rearrangement uses TRBV2 and TRBJ1-5; 8 bases match TRBD1. Looked up from germline, CDR1 is SNHLY and CDR2 is FYNNEI. The CDR3 extends over 15 amino acids. V lost 7 bases and J lost 0; bases outside the gene matches: 5. The CDR3 DNA is TGTGCCAGCACCCTGGGGACAGGTAGCAATCAGCCCCAGCATTTT. Its protein is CASTLGTGSNQPQHF.

The chain carries TRBV12-3 or TRBV12-4 and TRBJ1-2, with D possibly TRBD1 on 6 matching bases. Trimming took 8 bases from V and 8 from J, leaving 18 bases between them. The CDR3 runs 13 residues. The CDR3 loop reads CASLSGGPGGYTF. The CDR3 bases are TGTGCCAGCCTCTCCGGGGGGCCAGGGGGCTACACCTTC.

This sequence joins TRBV19 and TRBJ1-1, with unresolved D. The CDR3 is 13 amino acids. Trimming left V 4 bases short and J 4 bases short, with 10 bases between. Germline V gives CDR1 LNHDA, CDR2 SQIVND (reference sequence). The CDR3 is CASSSVAGTEAFF. As DNA, the CDR3 is TGTGCCAGTAGTAGCGTTGCAGGCACTGAAGCTTTCTTT.

V usage is TRBV7-2 and J usage is TRBJ2-2; no reliable D call. The V end was cut by 10 bases, the J end by 0 bases, with 15 bases between. The CDR3 has 15 residues. Germline V gene data show CDR1 as SGHTA and CDR2 as FQGNSA. As DNA, the CDR3 is TGTGCCACCCGAACCGGCGGAGCGAACACCGGGGAGCTGTTTTTT. It encodes CATRTGGANTGELFF.

This clone occurred once. The rearrangement joins TRBV23-1 to TRBJ2-1; 9 bases are a match to TRBD2. TRBV23-1 is an ORF, with its function uncertain. The CDR3 extends over 20 amino acids. V was clipped by 4 bases and J by 5 bases; unmatched bases: 21. CDR3 DNA: TGCGCCAGCAGTCCACCGAACAGGGCCAACGGGGCTAGCGGGGACAATGAGCAGTTCTTC. Protein sequence: CASSPPNRANGASGDNEQFF.

The rearrangement uses TRBV7-2 and TRBJ2-5; tentatively, D is TRBD2 (6 bases). CDR1 is SGHTA and CDR2 is FQGNSA in the germline V gene. Trimming took 10 bases from V and 1 from J, leaving 16 bases between them. The CDR3 loop spans 14 amino acids. The CDR3 DNA follows: TGTGCCACCGGGGGACCCACGTCCCAAGAGACCCAGTACTTC. It encodes CATGGPTSQETQYF.

The J gene is TRBJ2-5, the V gene TRBV6-5, with D unclear. The germline V gene encodes CDR1 MNHEY and CDR2 SVGAGI. The CDR3 consists of 15 residues. Trimming shortened V by 6 bases and J by 5 bases, and 19 bases separated the two germline ends. The CDR3 is CASSRSIVSSETQYF. The CDR3 coding sequence is TGTGCCAGCAGCCGCAGTATTGTATCCTCGGAGACCCAGTACTTC.